This TCR beta chain is drawn from a study of cytomegalovirus exposure and HLA in healthy donors. The study's findings and limits: The study designated roughly 150 TCR beta chains cytomegalovirus-associated. Later analysis identified a missense DCLRE1C variant that was linked to TCR beta V- and J-gene trimming. Prediction of most subjects' HLA-A and HLA-B alleles by TCR beta sequences was reportedly accurate.

With 60 Vbeta and 13 Jbeta primers, the PCR was carried out. The protocol was immunoSEQ multiplex PCR, while the TCRdb copy is restricted to in-frame clones and leaves out a portion. This sample has about 130,000 clones, with more than 80% found just once. Remarks on this clone: Its antigen remains unknown.

This CDR3 comprises 15 residues. Trimming cost V 1 base and J 1 base; bases outside gene matches: 4. Germline values: CDR1 SGDLS, CDR2 YYNGEE. This receptor was identified in a woman in her 30s in good health and CMV-seropositive. The chain uses TRBV9 and TRBJ2-7; 8 bases line up with TRBD2. Sequences were obtained from PBMCs. CDR3 amino acids: CASSVSGGASYEQYF. The CDR3 region has the DNA TGTGCCAGCAGCGTAAGCGGGGGCGCGTCCTACGAGCAGTACTTC.